These T cell receptor beta chains were read from a single sample in a study of blood T cell repertoires in COVID-19. The protocol was immunoSEQ multiplex PCR, while the TCRdb copy is restricted to in-frame clones and leaves out a portion. This table has some 220,000 clones, roughly 86% appearing once. The specimen was peripheral blood. These TCRs come from a man between 50 and 59 years old with acute or convalescent COVID-19. Both conserved end residues are part of each CDR3. Each record gives: CDR3 length, J gene, V gene, clone size, CDR3 protein. The size entry is marked missing in some rows and otherwise reads once, few, many or a size class.

length: 15; J: TRBJ2-1; V: TRBV3-1/TRBV3-2; size: -; CDR3: CASSQSGGTYNEQFF
length: 13; J: TRBJ1-1; V: TRBV5-6; size: few; CDR3: CASSAGLPQGAFF
length: 15; J: TRBJ1-6; V: TRBV27; size: -; CDR3: CASSLRTDLNSPLHF
length: 14; J: TRBJ2-7; V: TRBV6-5; size: -; CDR3: CASSFSGGNYEQYF
length: 16; J: TRBJ1-2; V: TRBV18; size: -; CDR3: CASSPNAPGGGYGYTF
length: 16; J: TRBJ1-2; V: TRBV4-1; size: many; CDR3: CASSPTPGQGIYGYTF
length: 16; J: TRBJ1-6; V: TRBV6-5; size: -; CDR3: CASSYSRTNSDMPLHF
length: 16; J: TRBJ2-7; V: TRBV5-1; size: -; CDR3: CASSPGDRGFGYEQYF
length: 17; J: TRBJ2-2; V: TRBV3-1/TRBV3-2; size: -; CDR3: CASSQDGDTPNTGELFF
length: 13; J: TRBJ2-3; V: TRBV11-2; size: -; CDR3: CASSYSSVPGRYF
length: 13; J: TRBJ2-7; V: TRBV28; size: -; CDR3: CATRLAGDYEQYF
length: 16; J: TRBJ2-7; V: TRBV27; size: once; CDR3: CASSLRASGSGYEQYF
length: 15; J: TRBJ2-2; V: TRBV7-6; size: -; CDR3: CASSTSGGNTGELFF
length: 21; J: TRBJ2-1; V: TRBV4-2; size: -; CDR3: CASSQPDSGTSGRVSYNEQFF
length: 11; J: TRBJ2-7; V: TRBV19; size: few; CDR3: CASSTGYEQYF
length: 15; J: TRBJ2-4; V: TRBV28; size: -; CDR3: CASSPGGMAKNIQYF
length: 16; J: TRBJ2-2; V: TRBV18; size: -; CDR3: CASSFLASENTGELFF
length: 16; J: TRBJ2-3; V: TRBV9; size: once; CDR3: CASSYRAGLSTDTQYF
length: 13; J: TRBJ2-5; V: TRBV19; size: -; CDR3: CASTGRWGETQYF
length: 17; J: TRBJ2-3; V: TRBV10-1; size: -; CDR3: CASSAASGRLTGDTQYF
length: 13; J: TRBJ1-2; V: TRBV27; size: -; CDR3: CASSDRGAYGYTF
length: 13; J: TRBJ2-2; V: TRBV5-1; size: -; CDR3: CASSLARTGELFF
length: 15; J: TRBJ2-7; V: TRBV27; size: once; CDR3: CASSSRDRGFDEQYF
length: 15; J: TRBJ1-5; V: TRBV11-2; size: -; CDR3: CASSLTGVDNQPQHF
length: 16; J: TRBJ2-1; V: TRBV15; size: -; CDR3: CATSREVASGYNEQFF
length: 14; J: TRBJ2-7; V: TRBV7-3; size: -; CDR3: CASSLGGRGYEQYF
length: 13; J: TRBJ2-4; V: TRBV7-9; size: few; CDR3: CASTLAGVNIQYF